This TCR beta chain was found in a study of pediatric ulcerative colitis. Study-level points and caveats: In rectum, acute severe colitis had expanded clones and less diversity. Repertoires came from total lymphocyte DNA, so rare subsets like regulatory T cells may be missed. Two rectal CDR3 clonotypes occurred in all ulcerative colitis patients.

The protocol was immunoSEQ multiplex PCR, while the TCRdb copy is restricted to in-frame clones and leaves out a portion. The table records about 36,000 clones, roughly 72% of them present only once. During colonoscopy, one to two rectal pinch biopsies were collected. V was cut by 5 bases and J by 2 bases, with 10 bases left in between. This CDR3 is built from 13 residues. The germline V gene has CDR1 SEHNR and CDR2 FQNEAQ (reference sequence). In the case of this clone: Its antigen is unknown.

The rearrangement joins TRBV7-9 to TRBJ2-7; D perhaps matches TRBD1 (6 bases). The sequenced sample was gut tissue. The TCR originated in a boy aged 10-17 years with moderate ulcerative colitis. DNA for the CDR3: TGTGCCAGCAGCCCAGAGGGGGCCTACGAGCAGTACTTC. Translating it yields CASSPEGAYEQYF.